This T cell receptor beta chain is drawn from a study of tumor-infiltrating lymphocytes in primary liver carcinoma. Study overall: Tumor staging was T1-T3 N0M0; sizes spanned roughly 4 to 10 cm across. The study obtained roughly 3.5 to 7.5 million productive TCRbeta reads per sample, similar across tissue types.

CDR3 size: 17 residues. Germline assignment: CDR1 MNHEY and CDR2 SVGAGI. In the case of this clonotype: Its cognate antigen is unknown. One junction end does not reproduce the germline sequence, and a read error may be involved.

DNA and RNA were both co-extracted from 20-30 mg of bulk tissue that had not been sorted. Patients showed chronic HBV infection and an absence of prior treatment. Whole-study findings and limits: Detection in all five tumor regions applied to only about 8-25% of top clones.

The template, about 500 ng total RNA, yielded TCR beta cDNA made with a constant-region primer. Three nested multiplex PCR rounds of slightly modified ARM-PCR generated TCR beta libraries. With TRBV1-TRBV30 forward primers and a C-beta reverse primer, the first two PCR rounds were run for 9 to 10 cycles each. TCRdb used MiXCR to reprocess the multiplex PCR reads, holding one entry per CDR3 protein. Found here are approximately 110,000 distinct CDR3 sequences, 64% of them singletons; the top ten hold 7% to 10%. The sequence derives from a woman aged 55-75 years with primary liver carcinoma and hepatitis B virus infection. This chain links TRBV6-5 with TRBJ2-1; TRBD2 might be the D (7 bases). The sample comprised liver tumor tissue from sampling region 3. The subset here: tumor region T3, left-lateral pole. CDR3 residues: CVSIVWGGRRGRDEQFF. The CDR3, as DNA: TGTGTCAGCATAGTCTGGGGGGGCAGAAGAGGTAGGGATGAGCAGTTCTTC.